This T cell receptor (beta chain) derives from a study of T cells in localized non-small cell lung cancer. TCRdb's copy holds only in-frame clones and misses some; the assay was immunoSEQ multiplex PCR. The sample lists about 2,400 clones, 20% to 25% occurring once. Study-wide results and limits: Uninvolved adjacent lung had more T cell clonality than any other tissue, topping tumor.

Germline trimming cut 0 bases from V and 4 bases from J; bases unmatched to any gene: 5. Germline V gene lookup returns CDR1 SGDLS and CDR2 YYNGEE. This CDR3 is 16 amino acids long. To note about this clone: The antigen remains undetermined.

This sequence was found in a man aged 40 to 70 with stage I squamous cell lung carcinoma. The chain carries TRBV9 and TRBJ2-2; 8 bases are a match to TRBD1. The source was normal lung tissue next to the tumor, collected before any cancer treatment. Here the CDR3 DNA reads TGTGCCAGCAGCGTAGCTCACGGACAGGGCACCGGGGAGCTGTTTTTT. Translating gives CASSVAHGQGTGELFF.